This entry concerns a single TCR beta chain. The antigen is undetermined. Per germline, CDR1 ENHRY and CDR2 SYGVKD. This CDR3 spans 18 amino acids. V was pared by 6 bases and J by 5 bases, with 20 bases of the junction left unmatched. This entry belongs to a study of T cell responses to AZD1222 COVID-19 vaccine. The study's findings and limits: Across the whole spike, CD4 TCRs peaked at regions 160-218 and 743-854. Only after the peak T cell response were repertoires sampled.

The assay was immunoSEQ multiplex PCR, and TCRdb's table has in-frame clones only and misses some. The sample consists of fewer than 180,000 clones, roughly 94% of them appearing once. The chain employs TRBV10-3 and TRBJ1-2; 8 bases fit TRBD1. This clonotype was sampled from an adult in good health. Source: peripheral blood, taken on day 0 of AZD1222 vaccination. Here the CDR3 reads CAIRGRDRRQGSLYGYTF. The CDR3 DNA is TGTGCCATCAGAGGCAGGGACAGGAGGCAGGGAAGCTTGTATGGCTACACCTTC.